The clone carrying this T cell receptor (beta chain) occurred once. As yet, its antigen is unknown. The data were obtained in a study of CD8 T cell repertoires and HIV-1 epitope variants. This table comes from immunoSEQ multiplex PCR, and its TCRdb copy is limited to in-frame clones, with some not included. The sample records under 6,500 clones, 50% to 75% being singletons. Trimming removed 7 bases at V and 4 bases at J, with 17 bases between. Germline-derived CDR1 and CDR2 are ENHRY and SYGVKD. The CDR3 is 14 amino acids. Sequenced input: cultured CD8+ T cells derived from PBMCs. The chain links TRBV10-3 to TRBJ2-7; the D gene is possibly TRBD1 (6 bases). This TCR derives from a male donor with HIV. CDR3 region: CAITSQGSEYEQYF. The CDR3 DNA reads TGTGCCATCACCTCACAGGGTTCCGAATACGAGCAGTACTTC.